This entry is about one TCR beta chain. Germline CDR1 is SEHNR and CDR2 is FQNEAQ (reference sequence). The V gene lost 5 bases and the J gene lost 3 bases, with 13 bases spanning the gap. The CDR3 covers 14 residues. This specimen belongs to a study of control samples from healthy donors and cancer patients. The assay was immunoSEQ multiplex PCR, and TCRdb's table has in-frame clones only and misses some. The sample lists approximately 90,000 clones; about nine tenths were seen once. The gene calls are TRBV7-9 and TRBJ1-1; D not resolved. Sequences were obtained from blood. The receptor was derived from a woman aged 70 to 79 in good health. The CDR3 nucleotides are TGTGCCAGCAGCCATACTAACTCAGACACTGAAGCTTTCTTT. Translation gives CASSHTNSDTEAFF.